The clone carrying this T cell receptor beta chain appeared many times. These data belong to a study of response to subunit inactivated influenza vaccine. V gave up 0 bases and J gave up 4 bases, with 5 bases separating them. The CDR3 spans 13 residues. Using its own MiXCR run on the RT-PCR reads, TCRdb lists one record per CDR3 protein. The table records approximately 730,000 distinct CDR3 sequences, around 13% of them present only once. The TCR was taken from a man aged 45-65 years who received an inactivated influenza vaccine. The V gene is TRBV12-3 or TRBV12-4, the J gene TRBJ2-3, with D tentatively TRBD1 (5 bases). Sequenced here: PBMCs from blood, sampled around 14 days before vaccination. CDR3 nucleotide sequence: TGTGCCAGCAGTTTAGCCAGGGCAGATACGCAGTATTTT. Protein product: CASSLARADTQYF.